This T cell receptor beta chain was found in a study of blood T cells in healthy people across ages. Turning to the study itself: About one barcoded TCR beta cDNA was captured per two T cells.

Donors gave 9 to 10 milliliters of peripheral blood apiece. This clonotype was detected only a few times. Its cognate antigen is unknown. A second 7 to 11 cycle PCR used barcoded and J-beta primers. TCRdb called the 5' RACE reads again in MiXCR, with one record for every CDR3 protein. The sample contains 1.5 million to 2 million distinct CDR3 sequences, 28% of which appear only once. Study conclusions and caveats: Donor CMV infection status was unknown, possibly confounding age-related changes in expanded clonotypes. The unsorted PBMCs prevented any conclusive comparison of naive versus antigen-experienced cells.

This CDR3 comprises 14 residues. J gave up 3 bases and V 7 bases, and 11 bases lay outside the gene matches. CDR1 is SQVTM and CDR2 is ANQGSEA in the germline V gene. Sequencing used blood. The V and J genes are TRBV29-1 and TRBJ1-2; 7 positions agree with TRBD1. The TCR comes from a woman in her 30s in good health. The CDR3 DNA sequence: TGCAGCGCCAGGAAAGGGGGCCATGACTATGGCTACACCTTC. It codes for CSARKGGHDYGYTF.